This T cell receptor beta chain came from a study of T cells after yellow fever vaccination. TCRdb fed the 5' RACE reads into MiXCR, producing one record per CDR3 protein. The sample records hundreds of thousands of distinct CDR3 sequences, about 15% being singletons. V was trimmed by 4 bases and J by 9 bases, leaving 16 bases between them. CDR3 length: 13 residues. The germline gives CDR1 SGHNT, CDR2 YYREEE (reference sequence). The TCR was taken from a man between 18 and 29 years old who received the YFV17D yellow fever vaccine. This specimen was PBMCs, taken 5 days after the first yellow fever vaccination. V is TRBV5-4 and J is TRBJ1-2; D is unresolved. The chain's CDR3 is CASSDYRGARYTF. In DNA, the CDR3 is TGTGCCAGCAGCGATTACAGAGGCGCGCGCTACACCTTC.